Listed below are T cell receptor beta chains from one sample, sequenced in a study of blood T cell repertoires in COVID-19. Produced via immunoSEQ multiplex PCR; TCRdb's table is partial and in-frame only. Found here are 40,000 to 55,000 clones, 83% of them singletons; the top ten hold around 4.9%. Sequenced sample: peripheral blood. Receptor source: a human donor in a cohort sampled during active COVID-19. Each CDR3 is given with its conserved first and last residue. A D gene is named only where the DNA matches it firmly. The size of a clone is reported for some rows only, either as once, few or many, or as a class for expanded clones.

J | D | size | V | DNA | CDR3
TRBJ2-1 | TRBD2 | once | TRBV7-8 | TGTGCCAGCAGCTTAGCGGGGACTAGCGGGGGTTACAATGAGCAGTTCTTC | CASSLAGTSGGYNEQFF
TRBJ2-3 | TRBD2 | - | TRBV4-1 | TGCGCCAGCAGCCTCACTAGCGGGCGGAATACGCAGTATTTT | CASSLTSGRNTQYF
TRBJ1-3 | - | - | TRBV7-2 | TGTGCCAGCAGCTTATTGCCGGGCCCGGGAGGAAACACCATATATTTT | CASSLLPGPGGNTIYF
TRBJ2-3 | TRBD2 | - | TRBV6-1 | TGTGCCAGCAGTGAAAAGCCTAGCGGTAGCACAGATACGCAGTATTTT | CASSEKPSGSTDTQYF
TRBJ1-1 | - | - | TRBV10-1 | TGCGCCAGCAGTGACGTGGGGGCCGCGAACACTGAAGCTTTCTTT | CASSDVGAANTEAFF
TRBJ2-6 | - | few | TRBV9 | TGTGCCAGCAGCGTAGCTGTCAGGGCTGGGGCCAACGTCCTGACTTTC | CASSVAVRAGANVLTF
TRBJ2-2 | TRBD2 | - | TRBV30 | TGTGCCTGGAGCTTAGGACTAGCGGGGGGGGAGGAGCTGTTTTTT | CAWSLGLAGGEELFF
TRBJ2-3 | TRBD2 | - | TRBV9 | TGTGCCAGCAGCTCTACGGGGGGGCGGAACCCCACAGATACGCAGTATTTT | CASSSTGGRNPTDTQYF
TRBJ2-5 | - | - | TRBV7-3 | TGTGCCAGCAGCCTGGGATCGAGCGGCCAAGAGACCCAGTACTTC | CASSLGSSGQETQYF
TRBJ1-5 | - | - | TRBV4-1 | TGCGCCAGCAGCCCGGAGGTAGATCAGCCCCAGCATTTT | CASSPEVDQPQHF
TRBJ2-3 | - | - | TRBV10-1 | TGCGCCAGCAGCCCCATCAGGGGCCGAAGCACAGATACGCAGTATTTT | CASSPIRGRSTDTQYF
TRBJ2-5 | TRBD2 | - | TRBV2 | TGTGCCAGCAGCGCCGGGACTAGCGGGGCGGAGACCCAGTACTTC | CASSAGTSGAETQYF
TRBJ2-7 | TRBD2 | - | TRBV2 | TGTGCCAGCAGCCCCCTGGGGACTAGCGGCGGCTACGAGCAGTACTTC | CASSPLGTSGGYEQYF
TRBJ2-5 | - | - | TRBV30 | TGTGCCTGGAGTGTTGGGCTAGCTGGAGAGACCCAGTACTTC | CAWSVGLAGETQYF
TRBJ2-7 | TRBD2 | - | TRBV2 | TGTGCCAGCAGTCCTACTAGCGGGGGGCCCTACGAGCAGTACTTC | CASSPTSGGPYEQYF
TRBJ2-7 | - | - | TRBV2 | TGTGCTCGACGTGTGGGGGGAGACGAGCAGTACTTC | CARRVGGDEQYF
TRBJ2-5 | TRBD2 | - | TRBV6-5 | TGTGCCAGCAGTTACAGGGGCGGGGGGGCCCGAGAGACCCAGTACTTC | CASSYRGGGARETQYF
TRBJ2-2 | - | - | TRBV11-2 | TGTGCCAGCAGCTTAGTGGGGCAGGGCGGCGGGGAGCTGTTTTTT | CASSLVGQGGGELFF
TRBJ2-3 | - | - | TRBV20-1 | TGCAGTGCTAGTCGGGATACGCAGTATTTT | CSASRDTQYF